This entry lists 10 T cell receptor beta chains sequenced from one sample in a study of T cells expressing NK-cell markers. TCRdb reanalyzed the 5' RACE reads and collapses them to one entry per CDR3 protein, without DNA. The sample holds some 140,000 distinct CDR3 sequences. Sequencing was done on a sample of blood T cells: a sorted CD56 or NKG2C T cell subset, CD4+ or CD8+ T cells, or bulk PBMC T cells (not recorded which). These receptors originate from a woman aged 45-59 years in good health.

The chain carries TRBV29-1 and TRBJ1-3. From germline, CDR1 is SQVTM and CDR2 ANQGSEA. CDR3 length equals 13 residues. CDR3 region: CSVDPGAGNTIYF.

V gene TRBV7-9 combines with J gene TRBJ2-2; TCRdb selects TRBD1, and the lack of DNA leaves this call unchecked. Looked up from germline, CDR1 is SEHNR and CDR2 is FQNEAQ (reference sequence). The CDR3 length is 17 residues. The CDR3 here is CASTTTGGLKNTGELFF.

This rearrangement joins TRBV3-1 to TRBJ2-1; checking the TCRdb D call of TRBD2 is not possible without DNA. The CDR3 is 18 amino acids. Germline V lookup: CDR1 LGHDT, CDR2 YNNKEL (reference sequence). The CDR3 reads CASSQDSLAGGPYNEQFF.

The chain combines TRBV7-2 with TRBJ2-2. Per germline, CDR1 SGHTA and CDR2 FQGNSA. This CDR3 comprises 13 residues. The chain's CDR3 is CASSLIGTGELFF. Full variable domain (outside the CDR3, taken from reference TRBV7-2 and TRBJ2-2): GAGVSQSPSNKVTEKGKDVELRCDPISGHTALYWYRQSLGQGLEFLIYFQGNSAPDKSGLPSDRFSAERTGGSVSTLTIQRTQQEDSAVYLCASSLIGTGELFFGEGSRLTVL.

The rearrangement uses TRBV5-1 and TRBJ2-1; the TRBD1 assignment by TCRdb is unverifiable without DNA. The CDR3 has 17 residues. Germline V lookup: CDR1 SGHRS, CDR2 YFSETQ. The CDR3 region is CASSFPVAESSYNEQFF.

The chain has TRBV20-1 and TRBJ2-7; TCRdb names TRBD1, which stays unverified in the absence of DNA. Germline loops: CDR1 DFQATT, CDR2 SNEGSKA (reference sequence). The CDR3 runs 13 residues. CDR3 amino acids: CSARGPGSYEQYF.

The chain couples TRBV20-1 to TRBJ2-7; with no DNA, the TCRdb D assignment of TRBD1 cannot be verified. The CDR3 is 15 amino acids. Germline loops: CDR1 DFQATT, CDR2 SNEGSKA (reference sequence). The CDR3 spells CSARDQGQGIYEQYF.

The CDR3 spells CAIVETNTGELFF. The gene calls are TRBV27 and TRBJ2-2. Germline CDR1 MNHEY, CDR2 SMNVEV (reference sequence). The CDR3 consists of 13 residues.

The J gene is TRBJ2-3, the V gene TRBV27; TCRdb proposes TRBD2, but this gene call is untestable without DNA. Germline V gene lookup returns CDR1 MNHEY and CDR2 SMNVEV (reference sequence). The CDR3 has 16 residues. CDR3 loop: CASSLSGASGTDTQYF.

This rearrangement joins TRBV27 to TRBJ2-3; TCRdb reports TRBD2, a call that lacks DNA to check it against. The germline V gene has CDR1 MNHEY and CDR2 SMNVEV (reference sequence). The length of the CDR3 is 16 residues. The CDR3 loop is CASSILAGGDQDTQYF.